A single sample gave rise to the 25 T cell receptor beta chains below, sequenced in a study of T cell repertoires in cytomegalovirus infection. TCRdb used MiXCR to reprocess the reads, holding one entry per CDR3 protein. The profile covers around 440,000 distinct CDR3 sequences, with 10% to 12% appearing a single time and about a tenth taken by the ten largest. The sequencing input was PBMCs. These TCRs come from a human donor in good health (CMV status not recorded). Some clones in this sample may be carry-over from other donors' samples.

This clonotype showed up just once. An end of the junction differs from the germline gene, which may be a read error. This chain links TRBV20-1 with TRBJ2-7; D possibly matches TRBD1 or TRBD2 (5 bases each). Germline CDR1 DFQATT, CDR2 SNEGSKA (reference sequence). CDR3 size: 14 residues. DNA of the CDR3: TGCAGTGCTAGCCCATTCCGGGACCCCTACGAGCACTACTTC. This gives the protein CSASPFRDPYEHYF.

This clonotype was recorded once. The chain has TRBV5-1 and TRBJ1-1; D is ambiguous. V shed 4 bases and J shed 1 base, with 17 bases lying between them. CDR1 and CDR2 from the germline V gene are SGHRS and YFSETQ. This CDR3 has 16 amino acids. The CDR3 bases are TGCGCCAGCAGCCCCGGTTGGACTCTGAGGAACACTGAAGCTTTCTTT. Amino acids: CASSPGWTLRNTEAFF. Full variable domain (outside the CDR3, taken from reference TRBV5-1 and TRBJ1-1): KAGVTQTPRYLIKTRGQQVTLSCSPISGHRSVSWYQQTPGQGLQFLFEYFSETQRNKGNFPGRFSGRQFSNSRSEMNVSTLELGDSALYLCASSPGWTLRNTEAFFGQGTRLTVV.

This clonotype appeared a few times. The DNA of the CDR3 is TGTGCCAGCAGCTTAGAAGGCGGGGCACAGGAGACCCAGTACTTC. This gives the protein CASSLEGGAQETQYF. The chain is built from TRBV11-3 and TRBJ2-5; possibly TRBD2 for D (6 bases). CDR1 is SGHNT, CDR2 YENEEA, per germline. There are 15 residues in the CDR3. V gave up 0 bases and J gave up 5 bases, with 13 bases separating them.

This clonotype showed up many times. The chain employs TRBV6-1 and TRBJ2-3, with no clear D. Germline V lookup: CDR1 MNHNS, CDR2 SASEGT. V shed 11 bases and J shed 2 bases, with 8 bases lying between them. The CDR3 consists of 11 residues. The CDR3 DNA reads TGTGCCCGCAACCCCACAGATACGCAGTATTTT. It encodes CARNPTDTQYF.

The chain recombines TRBV5-6 with TRBJ2-2; a possible D gene is TRBD1 (6 bases). The germline gives CDR1 SGHDT, CDR2 YYEEEE. The CDR3 extends over 16 amino acids. Trimming stripped 6 bases from V and 2 bases from J, with 17 bases between. CDR3 sequence reads: CASNPRTGLNTGELFF. The CDR3 nucleotides are TGTGCCAGCAACCCTAGAACAGGGCTAAACACCGGGGAGCTGTTTTTT.

This clonotype has a count of ten or more. Its ends do not fully match the called genes, so a read error is possible. V is TRBV27 and J is TRBJ1-1, with D maybe TRBD1 (5 bases). CDR3 length: 13 amino acids. Germline V gene data show CDR1 as MNHEY and CDR2 as SMNVEV (reference sequence). CDR3 residues: CATSRGANTEAFF. The CDR3 DNA sequence: TGTGCCACCAGTCGAGGGGCGAACACTGAAGCTTTCTTT.

This clonotype has ten or more counts. J is TRBJ2-7 and V is TRBV12-3 or TRBV12-4; 14 nucleotides line up with TRBD2. This CDR3 spans 16 amino acids. Unmatched junction bases numbered 3, after V lost 0 bases and J lost 5 bases. CDR3 region: CASSLAGLAGVDEQYF. The DNA of the CDR3 is TGTGCCAGCAGTTTAGCGGGACTAGCGGGAGTCGACGAGCAGTACTTC.

This chain links TRBV2 with TRBJ2-1, with a weak D call TRBD2 (7 bases). The CDR3 contains 14 residues. The ends were cut back, 7 bases at V and 4 bases at J, with 14 bases in the middle. Germline CDR1 reads SNHLY; CDR2 reads FYNNEI. This CDR3 is CASNGGLGYNEQFF. The CDR3 nucleotides read TGTGCCAGCAACGGGGGGCTCGGATACAATGAGCAGTTCTTC.

In its sample, this clonotype was seen many times. This chain's CDR3 is CSARGRQGVQVPYNSPLHF. In nucleotides, the CDR3 is TGCAGTGCTAGAGGAAGACAGGGAGTCCAAGTCCCCTATAATTCACCCCTCCACTTT. The chain employs TRBV20-1 and TRBJ1-6, with 7 nucleotides matching TRBD1. The CDR3 loop spans 19 amino acids. CDR1 is DFQATT, CDR2 SNEGSKA, per germline (reference sequence). The V segment lost 1 base and the J segment 2 bases; nucleotides outside the gene matches: 14.

V and J are TRBV19 and TRBJ2-5; D is possibly TRBD1 (6 bases). CDR1 and CDR2 from the germline V gene are LNHDA and SQIVND (reference sequence). This CDR3 has 11 residues. Trimming took 10 bases from V and 4 from J, leaving 10 bases between them. The CDR3 nucleotides read TGTGCCACTGAACAGGGAGAGACCCAGTACTTC. It specifies CATEQGETQYF. Full variable domain (missing parts from reference TRBV19 and TRBJ2-5): DGGITQSPKYLFRKEGQNVTLSCEQNLNHDAMYWYRQDPGQGLRLIYYSQIVNDFQKGDIAEGYSVSREKKESFPLTVTSAQKNPTAFYLCATEQGETQYFGPGTRLLVL.

This clonotype has only a few counts. The rearrangement uses TRBV19 and TRBJ2-3, with 13 bases identical to TRBD2. The CDR3 contains 16 residues. Germline CDR1 is LNHDA and CDR2 is SQIVND (reference sequence). The V and J ends lost 8 bases and 5 bases, in that order; junction bases with no gene match: 10. The DNA for the CDR3 is TGTGCCAGTTCCCGGACTAGCGGGGGCCAGGGAGATACGCAGTATTTT. It translates to CASSRTSGGQGDTQYF.

Many counts were recorded for this clonotype. The chain couples TRBV7-9 to TRBJ2-7, with D perhaps TRBD2 (6 bases). CDR1 is SEHNR, CDR2 FQNEAQ, per germline (reference sequence). The germline V and J ends were trimmed by 1 base and 0 bases, with 16 bases remaining between them. CDR3 size: 17 residues. CDR3: CASSLEGAGISSYEQYF. The CDR3 DNA reads TGTGCCAGCAGCTTAGAGGGTGCGGGGATAAGCTCCTACGAGCAGTACTTC.

V gene TRBV5-1 combines with J gene TRBJ1-1, with D uncertain. Germline assignment: CDR1 SGHRS and CDR2 YFSETQ. The CDR3 is 14 residues long. Trimming cost V 3 bases and J 0 bases, with 9 bases left between them. The CDR3 DNA follows: TGCGCCAGCAGCTCCACCGCTGTGAACACTGAAGCTTTCTTT. This translates into CASSSTAVNTEAFF.

The chain uses TRBV27 and TRBJ2-1, with D possibly called TRBD1 or TRBD2 (6 bases each). CDR1 is MNHEY, CDR2 SMNVEV, per germline (reference sequence). This CDR3 comprises 15 residues. V lost 3 bases and J lost 2, with 11 bases in between. Here the CDR3 DNA reads TGTGCCAGCAGTTTTTGGGGGGCACCCTACAATGAGCAGTTCTTC. Protein product: CASSFWGAPYNEQFF.

This clonotype was recorded at least ten times. The chain carries TRBV12-3 or TRBV12-4 and TRBJ1-2; possible D gene TRBD1, 6 bases. This CDR3 spans 15 amino acids. V shed 2 bases and J shed 4 bases, with 14 bases lying between them. The CDR3 protein is CASSLNYRASYGYTF. For the CDR3, the DNA is TGTGCCAGCAGTTTAAATTACAGGGCCAGCTATGGCTACACCTTC.

This chain's CDR3 is CASSLRPGGGEKLFF. Written as DNA, the CDR3 is TGTGCCAGCAGCTTGCGCCCAGGGGGTGGCGAAAAACTGTTTTTT. The V gene is TRBV5-5, the J gene TRBJ1-4; 7 positions agree with TRBD1. The CDR3 extends over 15 amino acids. CDR1 is SGHKS and CDR2 is YYEKEE in the germline V gene (reference sequence). The ends lost 1 base at V and 8 bases at J; junction bases unmatched: 8.

This clonotype was detected ten times or more. The V call is TRBV28, the J call TRBJ1-6; D perhaps matches TRBD1 (6 bases). Germline assignment: CDR1 MDHEN and CDR2 SYDVKM. There are 13 residues in the CDR3. Trimming took 11 bases from V and 8 from J, leaving 16 bases between them. The CDR3 here is CASGARHYSPLHF. For the CDR3, the DNA is TGTGCCTCGGGGGCGCGTCATTATTCACCCCTCCACTTT.

The CDR3, as DNA: TGCGCCAGCAGCTTGTGGCGGGGGGCCACAGATACGCAGTATTTT. Encoded protein: CASSLWRGATDTQYF. J is TRBJ2-3 and V is TRBV5-1; 8 positions agree with TRBD2. The ends lost 1 base at V and 2 bases at J; junction bases unmatched: 3. CDR3 size: 15 residues. CDR1 SGHRS and CDR2 YFSETQ come from the germline V gene.

This clonotype came up many times. The rearrangement uses TRBV4-1 and TRBJ1-3; TRBD1 is a possible D gene (5 bases). There are 15 residues in the CDR3. V lost 0 bases and J 5 bases, leaving 11 bases between the germline ends. The germline gives CDR1 MGHRA, CDR2 YSYEKL. The CDR3 DNA reads as TGCGCCAGCAGCCAAGACCGAAGGGGAAGAAACACCATATATTTT. Protein product: CASSQDRRGRNTIYF.

There are a few counts of this clonotype. The CDR3 bases are TGCAGCGTCTCACAGGGTTCGAACACTGAAGCTTTCTTT. Encoded protein: CSVSQGSNTEAFF. This sequence joins TRBV29-1 and TRBJ1-1, with a possible D match to TRBD1 (6 bases). CDR1 and CDR2 from the germline V gene are SQVTM and ANQGSEA. The CDR3 has 13 amino acids. Trimming removed 6 bases at V and 1 base at J, with 12 bases between.

In this sample, this clonotype turned up many times. The V and J genes are TRBV5-8 and TRBJ2-1; TRBD2 is a possible D gene (6 bases). This CDR3 has 15 residues. Trimming shortened V by 4 bases and J by 4 bases, and 15 bases separated the two germline ends. Germline V gene data show CDR1 as SGHTS and CDR2 as YDEGEE. The CDR3 spells CASSPRLGGYNEQFF. CDR3 in DNA: TGTGCCAGCAGCCCCCGTTTGGGGGGTTACAATGAGCAGTTCTTC.

The V gene is TRBV24-1, the J gene TRBJ2-2, with D perhaps TRBD1 (5 bases). Looked up from germline, CDR1 is KGHDR and CDR2 is SFDVKD. The CDR3 consists of 13 residues. The germline V and J ends were trimmed by 5 bases and 5 bases, with 8 bases remaining between them. CDR3 sequence (DNA): TGTGCCACCAGTGTGCAGGGTACCGGGGAGCTGTTTTTT. Its translation: CATSVQGTGELFF.

This clonotype was seen ten or more times. This chain links TRBV6-6 with TRBJ2-3; D is uncertain. CDR3 length: 12 amino acids. V was shortened by 6 bases and J by 4 bases, with 8 bases between the two germline ends. Germline lookup yields CDR1 MNHNY and CDR2 SVGAGI (reference sequence). DNA for the CDR3: TGTGCCAGCAGGAGGAGTGCAGATACGCAGTATTTT. This translates into CASRRSADTQYF.

This clonotype came up many times. This chain uses TRBV7-2 with TRBJ2-2, with 9 bases identical to TRBD2. CDR1 is SGHTA and CDR2 is FQGNSA in the germline V gene. Losses at the gene ends were 1 base for V and 8 bases for J; bases not matched to a gene: 8. The CDR3 length is 16 residues. CDR3 loop: CASSLGLGLAYGELFF. DNA for the CDR3: TGTGCCAGCAGCTTAGGTTTGGGACTAGCCTATGGGGAGCTGTTTTTT.

The sample holds many counts of this clonotype. V usage is TRBV5-1 and J usage is TRBJ1-1; no reliable D call. This CDR3 contains 15 residues. The germline V and J ends were trimmed by 3 bases and 0 bases, with 12 bases remaining between them. Germline-derived CDR1 and CDR2 are SGHRS and YFSETQ. DNA for the CDR3: TGCGCCAGCAGCTCCCGGGTTGGAGTGAACACTGAAGCTTTCTTT. This codes for CASSSRVGVNTEAFF.